This T cell receptor beta chain was observed in a study of T cell changes during pregnancy in multiple sclerosis. This clone was seen just once. Clones were read by immunoSEQ multiplex PCR, and TCRdb kept only the in-frame ones, dropping some. Of approximately 61,000 clones detected, roughly 86% appear once; the ten largest clones hold about 1.8%. V was pared by 6 bases and J by 2 bases, with 9 bases between. CDR3 length equals 13 residues. In germline, CDR1 is LNHDA, CDR2 SQIVND (reference sequence). This TCR was recovered from a female donor with multiple sclerosis, enrolled in a pregnancy study. The chain couples TRBV19 to TRBJ2-3, with D perhaps TRBD2 (5 bases). The source material was peripheral blood, sampled in the first trimester of pregnancy. The CDR3 here is CASRMEDTDTQYF. CDR3 bases: TGTGCCAGTAGGATGGAGGACACAGATACGCAGTATTTT.